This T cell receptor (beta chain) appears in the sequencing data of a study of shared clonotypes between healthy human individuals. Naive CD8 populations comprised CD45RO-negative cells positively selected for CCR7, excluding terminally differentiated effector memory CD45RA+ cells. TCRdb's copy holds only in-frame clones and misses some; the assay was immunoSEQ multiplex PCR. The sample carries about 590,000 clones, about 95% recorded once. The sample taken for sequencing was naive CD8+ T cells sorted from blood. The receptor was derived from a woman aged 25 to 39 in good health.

This CDR3 is CASSPPGGPNTEAFF. CDR3 bases: TGTGCCAGCAGTCCCCCTGGGGGCCCGAACACTGAAGCTTTCTTT. The chain links TRBV28 to TRBJ1-1; D is possibly TRBD1 (6 bases). The CDR3 runs 15 residues. The V and J ends lost 5 bases and 1 base respectively, with 14 bases between them. The germline gives CDR1 MDHEN, CDR2 SYDVKM.